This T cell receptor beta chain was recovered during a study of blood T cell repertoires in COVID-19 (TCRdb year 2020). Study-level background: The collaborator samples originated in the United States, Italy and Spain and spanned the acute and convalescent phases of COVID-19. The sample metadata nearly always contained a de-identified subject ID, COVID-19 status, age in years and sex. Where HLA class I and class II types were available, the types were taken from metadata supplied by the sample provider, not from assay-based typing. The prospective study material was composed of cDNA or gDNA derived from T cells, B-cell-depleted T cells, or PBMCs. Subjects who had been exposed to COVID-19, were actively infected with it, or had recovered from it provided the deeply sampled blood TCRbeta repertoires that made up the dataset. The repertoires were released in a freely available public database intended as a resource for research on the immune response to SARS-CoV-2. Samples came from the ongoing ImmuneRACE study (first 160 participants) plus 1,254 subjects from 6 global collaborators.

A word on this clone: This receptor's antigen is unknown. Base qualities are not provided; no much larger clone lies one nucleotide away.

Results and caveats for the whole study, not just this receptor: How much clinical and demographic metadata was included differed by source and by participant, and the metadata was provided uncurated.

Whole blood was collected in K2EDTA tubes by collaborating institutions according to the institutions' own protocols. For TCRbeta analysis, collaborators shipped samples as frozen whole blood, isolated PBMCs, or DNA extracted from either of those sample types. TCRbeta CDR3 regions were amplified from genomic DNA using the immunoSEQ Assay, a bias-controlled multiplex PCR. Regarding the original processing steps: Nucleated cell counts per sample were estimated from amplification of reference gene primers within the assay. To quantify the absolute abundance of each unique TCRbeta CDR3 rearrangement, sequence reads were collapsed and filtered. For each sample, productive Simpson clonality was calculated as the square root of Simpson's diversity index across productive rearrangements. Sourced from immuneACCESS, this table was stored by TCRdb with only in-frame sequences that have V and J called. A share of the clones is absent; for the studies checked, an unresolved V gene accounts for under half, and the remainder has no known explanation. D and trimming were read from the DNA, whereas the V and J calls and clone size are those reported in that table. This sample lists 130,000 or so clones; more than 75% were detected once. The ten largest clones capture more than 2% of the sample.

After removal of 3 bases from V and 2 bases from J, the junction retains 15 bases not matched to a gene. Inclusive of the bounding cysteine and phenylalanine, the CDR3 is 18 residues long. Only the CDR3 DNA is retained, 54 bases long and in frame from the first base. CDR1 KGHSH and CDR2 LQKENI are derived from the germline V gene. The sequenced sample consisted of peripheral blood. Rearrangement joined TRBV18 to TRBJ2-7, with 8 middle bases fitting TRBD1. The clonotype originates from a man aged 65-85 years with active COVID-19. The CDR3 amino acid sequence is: CASSPGGAGGHSPYEQYF. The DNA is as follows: TGTGCCAGCTCACCTGGAGGGGCAGGGGGCCACTCCCCCTACGAGCAGTACTTC. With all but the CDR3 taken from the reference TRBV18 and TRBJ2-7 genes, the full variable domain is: NAGVMQNPRHLVRRRGQEARLRCSPMKGHSHVYWYRQLPEEGLKFMVYLQKENIIDESGMPKERFSAEFPKEGPSILRIQQVVRGDSAAYFCASSPGGAGGHSPYEQYFGPGTRLTVT.